The present T cell receptor beta chain was sequenced within a study of T cell responses to AZD1222 COVID-19 vaccine. For this clone: The antigen remains undetermined.

TCRdb's table, derived via immunoSEQ multiplex PCR, lists solely in-frame clones and lacks some. The table records approximately 80,000 clones, 70% to 90% of them present only once. CDR3 length: 14 amino acids. Germline V gives CDR1 SNHLY, CDR2 FYNNEI. V was pared by 6 bases and J by 6 bases, with 6 bases of the junction left unmatched. Study-level points and caveats: Clonal diversity was possibly underestimated; the donors were predominantly white British and more often female.

This chain links TRBV2 with TRBJ1-3; 9 bases line up with TRBD1. The sequence was collected from an adult in good health. Here the sequenced sample was peripheral blood, taken on day 0 of AZD1222 vaccination. The CDR3 DNA reads as TGTGCCAGCAGCGCTGACAGGGGGGTAAACACCATATATTTT. It yields the protein CASSADRGVNTIYF.